This T cell receptor (beta chain) is drawn from a study of siplizumab effects on memory and regulatory T cells. Study as a whole: The mixed lymphocyte reactions, run in pairs, contained siplizumab at around 0.96 ug/mL or no drug.

Germline CDR1 and CDR2: SNHLY and FYNNEI. Deletions cut 7 bases from V and 10 bases from J, with 20 bases between. This CDR3 spans 15 amino acids. The repertoire was sequenced with immunoSEQ multiplex PCR; TCRdb's copy has only in-frame clones and lacks some. The data show about 15,000 clones, roughly 50% seen once. In this sample, this clone turned up a few times. Its target is unknown. The mixed lymphocyte reaction cells were held in coculture (37°C) for 6 days. The chain couples TRBV2 to TRBJ1-6; D is perhaps TRBD1 (6 bases). The receptor was derived from a human donor in good health; the cells came from an allogeneic mixed lymphocyte reaction. The material sequenced was CFSE-low (dividing) CD4+ T cells sorted from an allogeneic mixed lymphocyte reaction. Here the CDR3 DNA reads TGTGCCAGCAACCCGACAGGATCGTCCTACTCACCCCTCCACTTT. Its protein product is CASNPTGSSYSPLHF.